The clone carrying this TCR beta chain occurred once. The source of the sample is a study of blood T cell repertoires in COVID-19. TCRdb's copy holds only in-frame clones and misses some; the assay was immunoSEQ multiplex PCR. The sample has some 360,000 clones; more than 70% are singletons. Germline V gene sequence: CDR1 SNHLY, CDR2 FYNNEI. Trimming left V 8 bases short and J 1 base short, with 14 bases between. This CDR3 spans 15 amino acids. The receptor was isolated from a woman in her 30s who had been exposed to COVID-19. Sequencing used PBMCs or T cells enriched from blood (not recorded which). The genes are TRBV2 and TRBJ2-2; TRBD1 is a possible D gene (5 bases). The CDR3 region is CASLPGRVNTGELFF. CDR3 DNA sequence: TGTGCCAGCCTCCCCGGCAGGGTGAACACCGGGGAGCTGTTTTTT.